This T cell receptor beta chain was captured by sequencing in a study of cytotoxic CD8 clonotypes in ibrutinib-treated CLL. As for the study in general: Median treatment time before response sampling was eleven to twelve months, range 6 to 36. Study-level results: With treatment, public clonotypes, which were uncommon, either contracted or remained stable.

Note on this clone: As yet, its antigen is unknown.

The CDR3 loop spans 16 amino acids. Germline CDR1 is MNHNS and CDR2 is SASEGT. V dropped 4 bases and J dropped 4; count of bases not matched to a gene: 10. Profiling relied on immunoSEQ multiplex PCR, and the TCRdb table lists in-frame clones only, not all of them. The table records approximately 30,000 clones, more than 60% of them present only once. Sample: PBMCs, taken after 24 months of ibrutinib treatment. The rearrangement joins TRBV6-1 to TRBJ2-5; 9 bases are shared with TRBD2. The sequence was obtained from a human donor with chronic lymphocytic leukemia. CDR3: CASSAQPSGAGETQYF. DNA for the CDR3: TGTGCCAGCAGTGCGCAGCCTAGCGGGGCCGGAGAGACCCAGTACTTC.